The clone carrying this TCR beta chain was seen more than once but under ten times. Its antigen is undetermined. Germline V gives CDR1 SGHVS, CDR2 FQNEAQ. The CDR3 runs to 16 residues. V gave up 6 bases and J gave up 0 bases; unmatched junction bases: 5. CD4+ T cells that had been cultured provided DNA sequenced with the Oncomine TCR Beta short-read assay. CD4+ T cells were cultured, and genomic DNA was extracted from them. TCRdb redid the calling of the PCR reads with MiXCR, one entry per CDR3 protein. The sample has several thousand distinct CDR3 sequences, approximately 39% seen once. Treatment specified: approximately 11-day PBMC culture with coronavirus spike peptide pools or control peptides (ViraFEST assay). CD4+ T-cell collection from the unexposed donor predated the COVID-19 pandemic (2011-2018). The data belong to a study of vaccination and CD4 T cells after COVID-19. Study in general: Median draw time for post-COVID samples was roughly 96 days post-diagnosis (range 35 to 161). The peptides that stimulated the cells were overlapping spike peptides from SARS-CoV-2, HCoV-NL63, HCoV-OC43 and HCoV-229E. Post-vaccine specimens were obtained a median 72 days after dose two (range 14 to 241).

General study points: Vaccine-specific clones in convalescent patients were spike mono-reactive in 304 of 307 cases.

The J gene is TRBJ2-6, the V gene TRBV7-8; TRBD2 aligns across 7 bases. The sequencing sample was made of CD4+ T cells from blood, cultured in vitro. The receptor comes from a human donor in good health. CDR3 nucleotide sequence: TGTGCCAGCAGGGCCTCGGGGGGCTCTGGGGCCAACGTCCTGACTTTC. Residues: CASRASGGSGANVLTF.